Listed below are T cell receptor beta chains from one sample, sequenced in a study of blood T cell repertoires in COVID-19. TCRdb's table, derived via immunoSEQ multiplex PCR, lists solely in-frame clones and lacks some. The sample contains a few hundred thousand clones, about 87% of which appear only once. Sequenced material: PBMCs or T cells enriched from blood (not recorded which). The receptor source for this set is a woman aged 35 to 49 with acute COVID-19. The CDR3 runs from the conserved cysteine through the conserved F or W. D genes are given only for firm matches. Only some rows state a clone size, as once, few, many or a class for expanded clones.

d_call j_call v_call clone_size cdr3_nt cdr3_aa
- TRBJ2-1 TRBV6-5 - TGTGCCAGCAATTTGGTGAGGACAGCCGACAATGAGCAGTTCTTC CASNLVRTADNEQFF
TRBD1 TRBJ1-5 TRBV28 - TGTGCCAGCAGTTCGGGACAGCAACACAATCAGCCCCAGCATTTT CASSSGQQHNQPQHF
TRBD1 TRBJ1-6 TRBV28 - TGTGCCAGCATAACAGGGGGCTCCTATAATTCACCCCTCCACTTT CASITGGSYNSPLHF
- TRBJ2-7 TRBV28 - TGTGCCAGCAGTTCCAGGGTCCACGAGCAGTACTTC CASSSRVHEQYF
TRBD2 TRBJ2-3 TRBV24-1 - TGTGCCACCAGTGATCCCTCTCCTCGGACTAGCGTTAGCACAGATACGCAGTATTTT CATSDPSPRTSVSTDTQYF
TRBD1 TRBJ1-1 TRBV5-1 - TGCGCCAGCAGCACGGGACAGGGGTTGAAAGACACTGAAGCTTTCTTT CASSTGQGLKDTEAFF
- TRBJ1-5 TRBV28 - TGTGCCAGCAGTTTAGGGAGACGGGCAGGTGGTTCTCAGCCCCAGCATTTT CASSLGRRAGGSQPQHF
- TRBJ1-1 TRBV5-6 - TGTGCCAGCAGCCCCCGGGACACTGAAGCTTTCTTT CASSPRDTEAFF
TRBD2 TRBJ2-3 TRBV10-3 - TGTGCCATCAGTAAGACTAGCGGGAGTGCTACAGATACGCAGTATTTT CAISKTSGSATDTQYF
TRBD1 TRBJ2-2 TRBV28 few TGTGCCAGTAGAACAGGGGCGGCCACCGGGGAGCTGTTTTTT CASRTGAATGELFF
- TRBJ1-2 TRBV5-6 - TGTGCCAGCAGGGACGGACTGGGCTACACCTTC CASRDGLGYTF
- TRBJ2-6 TRBV18 - TGTGCCAGCTCACCAGGAGCTTTACAGGGAGTTTTCTCTGGGGCCAACGTCCTGACTTTC CASSPGALQGVFSGANVLTF
TRBD1 TRBJ1-4 TRBV7-8 - TGTGCCAGCAGCTTAGCGGCAGGGGGAGAGCGACTGTTTTTT CASSLAAGGERLFF
- TRBJ2-1 TRBV11-1 - TGTGCCAGCAGCTTAACCGGGAACAATGAGCAGTTCTTC CASSLTGNNEQFF
- TRBJ1-1 TRBV4-1 - TGCGCCAGCAGCCAAGATCGGGGGACTGAAGCTTTCTTT CASSQDRGTEAFF
TRBD1 TRBJ1-1 TRBV5-4 - TGTGCCAGCAGCTCCCCGGGACAGGGGCCCCGGGGTGGGTCTGAAGCTTTCTTT CASSSPGQGPRGGSEAFF
- TRBJ1-1 TRBV7-9 - TGTGCCAGCAGCTGGGGCACGGAAGCTTTCTTT CASSWGTEAFF
TRBD1 TRBJ1-1 TRBV15 once TGTGCCACCAGCAGAGATGGGGACAGGGGAGCTTTCTTT CATSRDGDRGAFF
- TRBJ2-5 TRBV25-1 once TGTGCCAGCAGTGAACGCACAGGTCAAGAGACCCAGTACTTC CASSERTGQETQYF
TRBD1 TRBJ1-4 TRBV28 few TGTGCCAGCAGCTTAATGGGACAGTCTAATGAAAAACTGTTTTTT CASSLMGQSNEKLFF
TRBD1 TRBJ2-7 TRBV7-9 - TGTGCCAGCAGCGCAGACAGGGTTTCGGCCTACGAGCAGTACTTC CASSADRVSAYEQYF
- TRBJ2-3 TRBV6-2/TRBV6-3 - TGTGCCAGCAGCCCGGTAGCGGCCACAGATACGCAGTATTTT CASSPVAATDTQYF